The text below deals with one T cell receptor beta chain. The CDR3 extends over 16 amino acids. The V gene's germline CDR1 is MGHRA and CDR2 YSYEKL. The ends lost 1 base at V and 0 bases at J; junction bases unmatched: 6. In the original analysis: Reference gene primer amplification in the assay estimated nucleated cell counts. The repertoire was sequenced with immunoSEQ multiplex PCR; TCRdb's copy has only in-frame clones and lacks some. V and J calls and clone size follow that table, whereas D and trimming were derived from the DNA. The sample contains hundreds of thousands of clones, 88% of which appear only once. The entry originates in a study of blood T cell repertoires in COVID-19.

The receptor was derived from a woman between 55 and 75 years old in a cohort exposed to, infected with or recovered from COVID-19 (not recorded which). The source material was PBMCs or T cells enriched from blood (not recorded which). This chain links TRBV4-1 with TRBJ2-7; 7 nucleotides agree with TRBD1. The CDR3 loop is CASSQAGQMSSYEQYF. CDR3 sequence (DNA): TGCGCCAGCAGCCAAGCGGGACAGATGTCCTCCTACGAGCAGTACTTC.